This T cell receptor (beta chain) was recorded in a study of Ad26.COV2.S vaccination and SARS-CoV-2 variants. As to treatment: roughly 20 received Ad26.COV2.S at low or high dose, single or two shots; 5 received placebo; per-sample allocation not given. Sample collection was performed on day 63 after the first vaccine or placebo injection. Some clones are missing from TCRdb's copy, which holds only in-frame ones; the method was immunoSEQ multiplex PCR. Among approximately 300,000 clones, 85% were seen once, and the ten largest hold 2.1%. Of note for this clone: Other DNA sequences from this sample encode an identical CDR3 as well.

The ends were cut back, 5 bases at V and 5 bases at J, with 3 bases in the middle. This CDR3 region has 11 residues. The TCR originated in a person between 18 and 60 years old who received the Ad26.COV2.S COVID-19 vaccine or a placebo. V gene TRBV12-3 or TRBV12-4 combines with J gene TRBJ2-2; no firm D call. The sample in question was peripheral blood, obtained in a trial of Ad26.COV2.S vaccine versus placebo. CDR3 amino acids: CASSRTGELFF. In DNA form, the CDR3 reads TGTGCCAGCAGTCGGACCGGGGAGCTGTTTTTT.